The clone carrying this TCR beta chain was seen many times. Sorting selected naive CD8 T cells with a CD8+CD4-CCR7+CD45RA+ phenotype. The sample comes from a study of molecular identifiers for immune sequencing clone quantification. In TCRdb, the PCR reads were re-called with MiXCR into one record per CDR3 protein. The sample holds about 500,000 distinct CDR3 sequences; over 20% are singletons and the top ten take 0.65% to 0.95%. The specimen was naive CD8+ T cells from blood, with Jurkat cell RNA spiked in. Sample subset: FACS-sorted CD8+CD4-CCR7+CD45RA+ naive T cells. The TCR was taken from a human donor in good health. Some libraries in this study had Jurkat cell RNA spiked in.

CDR3 loop: CASRGTDLDEQFF. CDR3 nucleotides: TGTGCCAGCAGAGGGACGGATTTGGATGAGCAGTTCTTC. The rearrangement joins TRBV12-3 or TRBV12-4 to TRBJ2-1; D tentatively reads TRBD1 or TRBD2 (5 bases each). This CDR3 contains 13 residues. V was trimmed by 6 bases and J by 8 bases, leaving 14 bases between them.